Presented here are 22 T cell receptor beta chains from one specimen sequenced in a study of cytomegalovirus exposure and HLA in healthy donors. PCR amplification relied on 60 Vbeta primers (plus 13 Jbeta primers). The method was immunoSEQ multiplex PCR; TCRdb's version includes in-frame clones alone and lacks a portion of them. The data contain 100,000 to 150,000 clones, more than 70% of them singletons. The specimen was PBMCs. The source is a woman aged 50 to 60 in good health and CMV-seropositive.

This sequence joins TRBV2 and TRBJ2-7; perhaps TRBD1 as D (6 bases). The CDR3 extends over 14 amino acids. V was trimmed by 6 bases and J by 0 bases, leaving 12 bases between them. Per the germline V gene, CDR1 is SNHLY and CDR2 is FYNNEI. The CDR3: CASRGETGSYEQYF. As DNA, the CDR3 is TGTGCCAGCAGAGGAGAGACAGGCTCCTACGAGCAGTACTTC.

The V gene is TRBV20-1, the J gene TRBJ2-7; D gene uncertain. Looked up from germline, CDR1 is DFQATT and CDR2 is SNEGSKA (reference sequence). CDR3 length equals 11 residues. V lost 0 bases to trimming and J lost 3 bases, with 3 bases between them. The CDR3 bases are TGCAGTGCTAGAGATAACTACGAGCAGTACTTC. This encodes CSARDNYEQYF.

This chain uses TRBV4-1 with TRBJ2-1, with TRBD2 matching 11 bases. J lost 4 bases, V lost 1 base, and 0 bases had no gene match. Per germline, CDR1 MGHRA and CDR2 YSYEKL. The CDR3 length is 15 residues. As DNA, the CDR3 is TGCGCCAGCAGCCAAGGACTAGCGGGGTACAATGAGCAGTTCTTC. As protein: CASSQGLAGYNEQFF.

V and J are TRBV10-1 and TRBJ1-6; 8 nucleotides line up with TRBD1. This CDR3 has 14 residues. Germline CDR1 reads WNHNN; CDR2 reads SYGVQD (reference sequence). J was trimmed by 7 bases and V by 10 bases; bases with no gene match: 9. The CDR3 sequence: CANEHRGRNSPLHF. CDR3 sequence (DNA): TGCGCCAACGAACACAGGGGGAGGAATTCACCCCTCCACTTT.

This clone is a singleton in its sample. This chain connects TRBV5-4 to TRBJ1-4; no clear D. The V end was cut by 1 base, the J end by 5 bases, with 12 bases between. The CDR3 loop spans 15 amino acids. The germline gives CDR1 SGHNT, CDR2 YYREEE (reference sequence). The CDR3 coding sequence is TGTGCCAGCAGCTTGCGGTCTACGGGGAATGAAAAACTGTTTTTT. Residues: CASSLRSTGNEKLFF. The entire variable domain, with the rest obtained from reference TRBV5-4 and TRBJ1-4, is as follows: ETGVTQSPTHLIKTRGQQVTLRCSSQSGHNTVSWYQQALGQGPQFIFQYYREEENGRGNFPPRFSGLQFPNYSSELNVNALELDDSALYLCASSLRSTGNEKLFFGSGTQLSVL.

This chain uses TRBV10-3 with TRBJ2-1; 11 bases line up with TRBD2. CDR1 is ENHRY, CDR2 SYGVKD, per germline. The CDR3 is 19 amino acids. Trimming removed 11 bases from V and 0 bases from J; junction bases left unmatched: 18. CDR3 nucleotide sequence: TGTGCCTGCGGACTAGCGGGCTTCAATACAAGAAGCTCCTACAATGAGCAGTTCTTC. It encodes CACGLAGFNTRSSYNEQFF.

V gene TRBV7-9 combines with J gene TRBJ2-1, with 11 nucleotides matching TRBD2. Germline CDR1 and CDR2: SEHNR and FQNEAQ (reference sequence). V trimming: 3 bases; J trimming: 7 bases; junction bases outside the gene matches: 17. The CDR3 loop spans 19 amino acids. This CDR3 reads CASSFAGTSGSGGGNEQFF. The CDR3, as DNA: TGTGCCAGCAGCTTCGCCGGGACTAGCGGTAGCGGGGGAGGGAATGAGCAGTTCTTC.

This chain uses TRBV7-9 with TRBJ1-6; 9 positions match TRBD1. V dropped 5 bases and J dropped 7; count of bases not matched to a gene: 6. Looked up from germline, CDR1 is SEHNR and CDR2 is FQNEAQ (reference sequence). This CDR3 spans 15 amino acids. The CDR3 sequence: CASSPGGTGNSPLHF. For the CDR3, the DNA is TGTGCCAGCAGCCCTGGCGGGACAGGGAATTCACCCCTCCACTTT.

The chain links TRBV7-9 to TRBJ2-7; D is ambiguous. The germline V gene has CDR1 SEHNR and CDR2 FQNEAQ (reference sequence). This CDR3 has 18 residues. The V gene lost 2 bases and the J gene lost 0 bases, with 20 bases spanning the gap. In DNA form, the CDR3 reads TGTGCCAGCAGCTTAACGCTTGCGCCCCCGTCCCCCTCCTACGAGCAGTACTTC. It translates to CASSLTLAPPSPSYEQYF.

The table lists this clone with a few counts. V gene TRBV10-1 combines with J gene TRBJ2-5, with D perhaps TRBD1 (5 bases). V was trimmed by 6 bases and J by 1 base, leaving 9 bases between them. In germline, CDR1 is WNHNN, CDR2 SYGVQD (reference sequence). There are 13 residues in the CDR3. The CDR3 region has the DNA TGCGCCAGCAGCCCCGACAGCCAAGAGACCCAGTACTTC. It specifies CASSPDSQETQYF.

The CDR3 DNA sequence: TGTGCCAGCAGCTTACCGCGACTAGTAAACTGGTCGGGTGAGCAGTTCTTC. Translated, it gives CASSLPRLVNWSGEQFF. This chain joins TRBV13 and TRBJ2-1, with TRBD2 as a possible D gene (6 bases). Germline-derived CDR1 and CDR2 are PRHDT and FYEKMQ (reference sequence). Trimming took 2 bases from V and 9 from J, leaving 23 bases between them. The length of the CDR3 is 17 residues. The full variable domain, with the rest looked up from reference TRBV13 and TRBJ2-1, is AAGVIQSPRHLIKEKRETATLKCYPIPRHDTVYWYQQGPGQDPQFLISFYEKMQSDKGSIPDRFSAQQFSDYHSELNMSSLELGDSALYFCASSLPRLVNWSGEQFFGPGTRLTVL.

The gene calls are TRBV2 and TRBJ1-5; no clear D. CDR3 length: 17 residues. V lost 4 bases, J lost 3 bases, and 19 bases lay in between. Germline V gene lookup returns CDR1 SNHLY and CDR2 FYNNEI. In DNA, the CDR3 is TGTGCCAGCAGTGTTTTTCGGCAGGCGGGGTCCAATCAGCCCCAGCATTTT. Translating gives CASSVFRQAGSNQPQHF.

The chain has TRBV4-1 and TRBJ1-2, with a possible D match to TRBD1 (6 bases). CDR3 length equals 13 residues. Trimming cost V 1 base and J 6 bases, with 9 bases left between them. The germline CDR1 and CDR2 sequences are MGHRA and YSYEKL. The CDR3 loop is CASSQVQGHGYTF. The CDR3, as DNA: TGCGCCAGCAGCCAAGTACAGGGCCATGGCTACACCTTC.

V and J are TRBV4-1 and TRBJ1-1; a weak D match, TRBD1 (6 bases). Per germline, CDR1 MGHRA and CDR2 YSYEKL. The CDR3 totals 18 residues. The ends were cut back, 3 bases at V and 7 bases at J, with 27 bases in the middle. CDR3 in amino acids: CASSHHLTGISSRREAFF. The CDR3 DNA is TGCGCCAGCAGCCATCACCTGACAGGCATTTCGTCGAGACGTGAAGCTTTCTTT.

The chain uses TRBV6-5 and TRBJ2-2; D might be TRBD1 (6 bases). This CDR3 comprises 14 residues. Trimming took 7 bases from V and 3 from J, leaving 12 bases between them. Germline values: CDR1 MNHEY, CDR2 SVGAGI. The CDR3 sequence is CASTRNRDTGELFF. The CDR3 nucleotides are TGTGCCAGCACCAGAAACAGGGACACCGGGGAGCTGTTTTTT.

The chain links TRBV4-1 to TRBJ2-7; TRBD1 might be the D (6 bases). V dropped 5 bases and J dropped 0 bases, with 11 bases sitting between them. The length of the CDR3 is 14 residues. Germline loops: CDR1 MGHRA, CDR2 YSYEKL. CDR3 region: CASSFWDTSYEQYF. The CDR3 nucleotides read TGCGCCAGCAGCTTTTGGGACACCTCCTACGAGCAGTACTTC.

The chain joins TRBV5-1 to TRBJ1-6, with 10 bases matching TRBD1. The germline gives CDR1 SGHRS, CDR2 YFSETQ. V gave up 4 bases and J gave up 8 bases; unmatched junction bases: 3. The CDR3 has 14 residues. The CDR3 loop is CASSPGTGDSPLHF. The CDR3 DNA reads as TGCGCCAGCAGCCCCGGGACAGGGGATTCACCCCTCCACTTT.

There are a few counts of this clone. This chain joins TRBV6-6 and TRBJ1-5; 8 nucleotides agree with TRBD1. This CDR3 is built from 15 residues. Germline V gene sequence: CDR1 MNHNY, CDR2 SVGAGI (reference sequence). J was trimmed by 3 bases and V by 8 bases; bases with no gene match: 9. CDR3 region: CASSGQGRINQPQHF. Written as DNA, the CDR3 is TGTGCCAGCTCCGGACAGGGAAGGATCAATCAGCCCCAGCATTTT.

This chain links TRBV7-2 with TRBJ2-7; 7 bases map to TRBD2. V gave up 4 bases and J gave up 0 bases; unmatched junction bases: 9. The CDR3 contains 16 residues. CDR1 and CDR2 from the germline V gene are SGHTA and FQGNSA. CDR3 nucleotides: TGTGCCAGCAGCTCCTCATATCTAGCGGCCTCCTACGAGCAGTACTTC. Its protein product is CASSSSYLAASYEQYF. The complete variable domain, with remaining parts taken from reference TRBV7-2 and TRBJ2-7, reads GAGVSQSPSNKVTEKGKDVELRCDPISGHTALYWYRQSLGQGLEFLIYFQGNSAPDKSGLPSDRFSAERTGGSVSTLTIQRTQQEDSAVYLCASSSSYLAASYEQYFGPGTRLTVT.

The chain joins TRBV6-1 to TRBJ1-2; 8 bases line up with TRBD1. CDR1 is MNHNS and CDR2 is SASEGT in the germline V gene. The junction had 3 bases not matched to a gene; V was cut back by 6 bases and J by 6 bases. The CDR3 contains 12 residues. The CDR3 protein is CASSKTGDGYTF. CDR3 DNA: TGTGCCAGCAGCAAGACAGGGGATGGCTACACCTTC.

V and J are TRBV19 and TRBJ1-1; D remains unclear. The CDR3 runs 13 residues. The V gene's germline CDR1 is LNHDA and CDR2 SQIVND (reference sequence). V was pared by 3 bases and J by 1 base, with 6 bases between. CDR3 in amino acids: CASSMGENTEAFF. The CDR3 nucleotides are TGTGCCAGTAGTATGGGAGAGAACACTGAAGCTTTCTTT.

This chain connects TRBV11-1 to TRBJ2-7, with D possibly being TRBD1 (5 bases). CDR1 and CDR2 (germline): SGHAT, FQDESV (reference sequence). Trimming took 0 bases from V and 2 from J, leaving 8 bases between them. There are 14 residues in the CDR3. The CDR3 DNA reads TGTGCCAGCAGCTTAGCCCCAGGGACCTACGAGCAGTACTTC. It translates to CASSLAPGTYEQYF.